This TCR beta chain was retrieved from a study of T cell changes during pregnancy in multiple sclerosis. The germline V gene has CDR1 SEHNR and CDR2 FQNEAQ (reference sequence). V gave up 1 base and J gave up 3 bases; unmatched junction bases: 2. This CDR3 has 15 amino acids. Sequencing used immunoSEQ multiplex PCR; TCRdb keeps in-frame clones, though not all of them. The sample carries approximately 66,000 clones, around 90% recorded once. The rearrangement links TRBV7-9 to TRBJ2-3; TRBD1 matches 9 bases. The origin of this receptor is a female donor with multiple sclerosis, enrolled in a pregnancy study. Sequencing used CD8+ T cells from peripheral blood mononuclear cells, obtained before pregnancy. CDR3 DNA: TGTGCCAGCAGCTTAGGGACAGGGGAGACAGATACGCAGTATTTT. Translation gives CASSLGTGETDTQYF. The whole variable domain, remainder taken from reference TRBV7-9 and TRBJ2-3, is DTGVSQNPRHKITKRGQNVTFRCDPISEHNRLYWYRQTLGQGPEFLTYFQNEAQLEKSRLLSDRFSAERPKGSFSTLEIQRTEQGDSAMYLCASSLGTGETDTQYFGPGTRLTVL.